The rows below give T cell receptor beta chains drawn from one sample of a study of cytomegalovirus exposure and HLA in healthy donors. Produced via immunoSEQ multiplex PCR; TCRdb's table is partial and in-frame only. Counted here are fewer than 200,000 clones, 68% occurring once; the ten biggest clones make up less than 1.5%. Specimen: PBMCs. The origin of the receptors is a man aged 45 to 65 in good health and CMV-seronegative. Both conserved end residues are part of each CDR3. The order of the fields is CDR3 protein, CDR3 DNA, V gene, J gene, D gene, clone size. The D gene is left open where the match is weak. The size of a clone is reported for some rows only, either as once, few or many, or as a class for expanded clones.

CASSLTGQNNEQYF	TGTGCCAGCAGCTTGACGGGACAGAATAACGAGCAGTACTTC	TRBV5-6	TRBJ2-7	TRBD1	NA
CASSAFRGQPYEQYF	TGCGCCAGCAGCGCCTTTAGGGGACAGCCCTACGAGCAGTACTTC	TRBV5-1	TRBJ2-7	TRBD1	NA
CASSLRRGPPYEQYF	TGTGCCAGTAGCTTGAGGAGGGGCCCTCCCTACGAGCAGTACTTC	TRBV19	TRBJ2-7	NA	once
CSVGPRTSGGEETQYF	TGCAGCGTTGGCCCCCGGACTAGCGGGGGGGAAGAGACCCAGTACTTC	TRBV29-1	TRBJ2-5	TRBD2	NA
CASSLVQGANEQYF	TGCGCCAGCAGCTTGGTTCAGGGGGCAAACGAGCAGTACTTC	TRBV5-1	TRBJ2-7	TRBD1	NA
CASSHVGLAGGREQYF	TGCGCCAGCAGCCACGTCGGACTAGCGGGGGGGAGAGAGCAGTACTTC	TRBV4-1	TRBJ2-7	TRBD2	NA
CASSHPTGHTEAFF	TGTGCCAGCAGTCACCCGACAGGGCACACTGAAGCTTTCTTT	TRBV28	TRBJ1-1	TRBD1	NA
CASSLVASGGGTGELFF	TGTGCCAGCAGCTTAGTGGCGAGCGGGGGGGGCACCGGGGAGCTGTTTTTT	TRBV7-2	TRBJ2-2	TRBD2	NA
CASRADSTNSPLHF	TGTGCCAGCCGAGCAGACAGTACGAATTCACCCCTCCACTTT	TRBV7-9	TRBJ1-6	NA	few
CASTTGDSRPFYGYTF	TGTGCCAGCACCACCGGAGACAGTAGACCCTTTTATGGCTACACCTTC	TRBV21-1	TRBJ1-2	NA	NA
CASSILGQPRNTGELFF	TGTGCCAGTAGTATTCTGGGACAGCCAAGAAACACCGGGGAGCTGTTTTTT	TRBV19	TRBJ2-2	TRBD1	NA
CASSLGGTGATNEKLFF	TGCGCCAGCAGCTTGGGGGGGACAGGGGCGACTAATGAAAAACTGTTTTTT	TRBV5-1	TRBJ1-4	TRBD1	few
CASSLAPGSSSQETQYF	TGTGCCAGCAGCTTAGCTCCCGGGTCTAGCAGCCAAGAGACCCAGTACTTC	TRBV11-2	TRBJ2-5	NA	NA
CASSLGGGITEAFF	TGTGCCAGCAGCCTCGGGGGGGGGATCACTGAAGCTTTCTTT	TRBV14	TRBJ1-1	NA	NA
CASSTTANTEAFF	TGTGCCAGCTCAACGACAGCGAACACTGAAGCTTTCTTT	TRBV18	TRBJ1-1	NA	NA
CASSEGDRGSRAFF	TGTGCCAGCAGTGAAGGGGACAGGGGATCTCGAGCTTTCTTT	TRBV6-1	TRBJ1-1	TRBD1	NA
CASSYSTSGVETQYF	TGTGCCAGCAGTTACTCGACTAGCGGGGTCGAGACCCAGTACTTC	TRBV6-5	TRBJ2-5	TRBD2	NA
CASSTTELSEQYF	TGTGCCAGCTCCACCACGGAGTTATCCGAGCAGTACTTC	TRBV6-5	TRBJ2-7	NA	NA
CASSPPGVITGELFF	TGTGCCAGCAGTCCGCCGGGGGTTATCACCGGGGAGCTGTTTTTT	TRBV14	TRBJ2-2	NA	few
CASSFRQGNAEAFF	TGTGCCAGCAGCTTTAGACAGGGTAACGCTGAAGCTTTCTTT	TRBV7-2	TRBJ1-1	TRBD1	NA
CASRTSPLIYEQYF	TGTGCCAGCAGGACTAGCCCCTTAATTTACGAGCAGTACTTC	TRBV2	TRBJ2-7	TRBD2	NA
CASSLGQLSNQPQHF	TGTGCCAGCAGTTTGGGGCAGCTTAGCAATCAGCCCCAGCATTTT	TRBV27	TRBJ1-5	NA	NA
CASSLVKRTDLGETQYF	TGTGCTAGCAGCTTAGTTAAGCGGACAGACCTTGGGGAGACCCAGTACTTC	TRBV7-7	TRBJ2-5	NA	NA
CASSFGTGYTEAFF	TGTGCCAGCAGCTTCGGTACAGGGTACACTGAAGCTTTCTTT	TRBV5-6	TRBJ1-1	NA	once
CASSHSGTYGNTIYF	TGTGCCAGCAGCCATTCCGGGACTTATGGAAACACCATATATTTT	TRBV4-2	TRBJ1-3	NA	once
CASSLGQSETQYF	TGTGCCAGCAGCCTTGGACAGTCCGAGACCCAGTACTTC	TRBV7-2	TRBJ2-5	NA	NA
CASSLVDRPGANVLTF	TGTGCCAGCAGCTTGGTCGACAGGCCTGGGGCCAACGTCCTGACTTTC	TRBV5-4	TRBJ2-6	NA	NA
CASSRTNTGELFF	TGCGCCAGCAGCCGTACGAACACCGGGGAGCTGTTTTTT	TRBV5-1	TRBJ2-2	NA	NA
CASSQGAYRGSKTGELFF	TGCGCCAGCAGCCAAGGCGCCTACAGGGGAAGTAAGACCGGGGAGCTGTTTTTT	TRBV4-3	TRBJ2-2	TRBD1	NA
CASSILRIYTDTQYF	TGTGCCAGCAGCATACTACGTATCTACACAGATACGCAGTATTTT	TRBV7-2	TRBJ2-3	NA	few
CASSPERGLNEQYF	TGTGCCAGCAGCCCGGAGCGGGGGCTCAACGAGCAGTACTTC	TRBV5-4	TRBJ2-7	TRBD2	NA
CASSSDSTFTLHF	TGTGCCAGCAGCTCGGACTCCACATTCACCCTCCACTTT	TRBV7-6	TRBJ1-6	NA	NA
CASSQETGEQFF	TGTGCCAGCAGCCAAGAAACGGGTGAGCAGTTCTTC	TRBV14	TRBJ2-1	NA	NA
CASSLTDSSSGYTF	TGTGCCAGCAGCTTAACGGACAGTTCTAGCGGCTACACCTTC	TRBV7-9	TRBJ1-2	NA	NA
CASSLEGGGYEQYF	TGTGCCAGCAGCTTAGAAGGCGGAGGCTACGAGCAGTACTTC	TRBV11-1	TRBJ2-7	NA	NA
CASCNGEVGEKLFF	TGCGCCAGCTGCAACGGGGAAGTCGGTGAAAAACTGTTTTTT	TRBV5-1	TRBJ1-4	NA	once
CASSYDTTYEQYF	TGCGCCAGCAGCTATGACACCACCTACGAGCAGTACTTC	TRBV5-1	TRBJ2-7	NA	NA
CASSLEPTSGGQGTDTQYF	TGTGCCAGCAGCTTAGAACCCACTAGCGGGGGCCAGGGTACAGATACGCAGTATTTT	TRBV7-2	TRBJ2-3	TRBD2	NA
CASSTWDRVPDTQYF	TGTGCCAGCAGCACCTGGGACAGGGTCCCGGATACGCAGTATTTT	TRBV7-9	TRBJ2-3	TRBD1	NA
CASSLYTSVIINEQFF	TGTGCCAGCAGCTTGTATACTAGCGTAATTATCAATGAGCAGTTCTTC	TRBV5-5	TRBJ2-1	TRBD2	NA
CASSPHRPGTSGGQETQYF	TGTGCCAGCAGCCCTCACAGGCCCGGCACTAGCGGGGGCCAAGAGACCCAGTACTTC	TRBV7-2	TRBJ2-5	TRBD2	NA
CASSIWRGPGYGYTF	TGTGCCAGTAGTATTTGGCGGGGCCCAGGCTATGGCTACACCTTC	TRBV19	TRBJ1-2	NA	NA
CASSVGQPNYGYTF	TGTGCCAGCAGCGTAGGACAGCCTAACTATGGCTACACCTTC	TRBV9	TRBJ1-2	NA	NA
CAISDASGGAGSYEQYF	TGTGCCATCAGTGACGCTAGCGGGGGGGCCGGCTCCTACGAGCAGTACTTC	TRBV10-3	TRBJ2-7	TRBD2	few
CASSVQGLGQETQYF	TGTGCCAGCAGTGTTCAGGGGTTAGGTCAAGAGACCCAGTACTTC	TRBV2	TRBJ2-5	NA	few
CASGRRGGLRKQFF	TGTGCCTCAGGACGGCGGGGGGGCCTTCGGAAGCAGTTCTTC	TRBV19	TRBJ2-1	TRBD2	NA
CASIRTGDYEQYF	TGTGCCAGCATAAGGACAGGGGACTACGAGCAGTACTTC	TRBV28	TRBJ2-7	TRBD1	NA
CASTSWGGSNQPQHF	TGTGCCAGTACCTCCTGGGGGGGCAGCAATCAGCCCCAGCATTTT	TRBV19	TRBJ1-5	NA	NA
CASRTSGSYEQYF	TGTGCCAGCAGAACTAGCGGCTCCTACGAGCAGTACTTC	TRBV28	TRBJ2-7	TRBD2	NA
CASSPGASGFSYNEQFF	TGTGCCAGCAGCCCCGGGGCTAGCGGATTCTCCTACAATGAGCAGTTCTTC	TRBV4-2	TRBJ2-1	TRBD2	once
CASSQDGVWTSGGARDTQYF	TGTGCCAGCAGCCAAGATGGGGTATGGACTAGCGGGGGGGCCAGAGATACGCAGTATTTT	TRBV4-2	TRBJ2-3	TRBD2	NA
CASSQAHGGGQPQHF	TGCGCCAGCAGCCAAGCGCACGGCGGCGGGCAGCCCCAGCATTTT	TRBV4-1	TRBJ1-5	NA	few
CASSLDSRKNIQYF	TGTGCCAGCAGCTTAGACAGCCGCAAAAACATTCAGTACTTC	TRBV5-4	TRBJ2-4	NA	NA
CASSVLGSSGANVLTF	TGTGCCAGCAGTGTTTTGGGGAGCTCTGGGGCCAACGTCCTGACTTTC	TRBV2	TRBJ2-6	NA	NA
CASSFLGQGYNQPQHF	TGTGCCAGTAGTTTCCTCGGACAGGGCTACAATCAGCCCCAGCATTTT	TRBV19	TRBJ1-5	TRBD1	NA
CASSGTGGIEQYF	TGTGCCAGTAGTGGGACAGGGGGCATTGAGCAGTACTTC	TRBV19	TRBJ2-7	TRBD1	NA